This T cell receptor beta chain was recovered during a study of blood T cell repertoires in COVID-19. Study information: The analysed material was cDNA or gDNA that came from T cells, B-cell-depleted T cells, or PBMCs.

Assay used: immunoSEQ multiplex PCR; TCRdb lists only in-frame clones, some missing. Of about 140,000 clones in the sample, about 87% are singletons; the top ten hold around 11%. Participants' reported clinical history set cohort assignment. This CDR3 contains 19 residues. Deletions cut 1 base from V and 0 bases from J, with 16 bases between. The V gene's germline CDR1 is SEHNR and CDR2 FQNEAQ (reference sequence). This receptor was obtained from a man between 60 and 75 years old who had recovered from COVID-19. The V gene is TRBV7-9, the J gene TRBJ2-6, with D tentatively TRBD1 (5 bases). Source material: PBMCs or T cells enriched from blood (not recorded which). The chain's CDR3 is CASSLVVGAPSSGANVLTF. CDR3 coding DNA: TGTGCCAGCAGCTTAGTGGTAGGGGCTCCCTCCTCTGGGGCCAACGTCCTGACTTTC.